Presented here are 11 T cell receptor beta chains from one specimen sequenced in a study of PD-L1 blockade in urothelial cancer. Only in-frame clones appear in the TCRdb table, and some are missing; sequencing was by immunoSEQ multiplex PCR. The sample includes approximately 37,000 clones, around 80% seen only once; the top ten take around 17%. The sequencing here drew on PBMCs, taken around atezolizumab (anti-PD-L1) treatment. Receptors originate from a man between 60 and 75 years old with urothelial cancer.

The chain recombines TRBV5-1 with TRBJ2-5; D perhaps matches TRBD1 (5 bases). Germline lookup yields CDR1 SGHRS and CDR2 YFSETQ. The CDR3 sequence is 15 residues long. V lost 5 bases and J lost 0, with 14 bases in between. CDR3 nucleotides: TGCGCCAGCAGTAGCTGGGGCAGGGACCAAGAGACCCAGTACTTC. Its translation: CASSSWGRDQETQYF.

A single count supports this clone. J is TRBJ2-7 and V is TRBV4-3; D possibly corresponds to TRBD1 (5 bases). V lost 0 bases and J 0 bases, leaving 12 bases between the germline ends. The CDR3 contains 16 residues. Germline loops: CDR1 LGHNA, CDR2 YSLEER. In DNA form, the CDR3 reads TGCGCCAGCAGCCAAGAAGGGCCAGGGAACTCCTACGAGCAGTACTTC. Its translation is CASSQEGPGNSYEQYF.

V gene TRBV7-2 combines with J gene TRBJ2-1; 11 bases line up with TRBD2. V lost 4 bases and J lost 13; bases outside the gene matches: 9. Germline V lookup: CDR1 SGHTA, CDR2 FQGNSA. The CDR3 runs 14 residues. The CDR3 bases are TGTGCCAGCAGCTCGGGACTAGCGGCCGTTTTCCAGTTCTTC. Translating gives CASSSGLAAVFQFF.

The V and J genes are TRBV19 and TRBJ2-2, with D possibly being TRBD2 (6 bases). The germline V and J ends were trimmed by 9 bases and 6 bases, with 20 bases remaining between them. Germline V gives CDR1 LNHDA, CDR2 SQIVND (reference sequence). The CDR3 runs to 15 residues. As DNA, the CDR3 is TGTGCCAGCGCCAGCCCTAGCGTGCATCCCGGGGAGCTGTTTTTT. Translated, it gives CASASPSVHPGELFF.

V is TRBV28 and J is TRBJ2-5; D unresolved. This CDR3 has 15 residues. V was clipped by 5 bases and J by 5 bases, with 18 bases between them. The V gene's germline CDR1 is MDHEN and CDR2 SYDVKM. In nucleotides, the CDR3 is TGTGCCAGCAGTCCGCCCGTGGCCACCGGGGAGACCCAGTACTTC. It specifies CASSPPVATGETQYF. Variable domain in full (rest from reference TRBV28 and TRBJ2-5): DVKVTQSSRYLVKRTGEKVFLECVQDMDHENMFWYRQDPGLGLRLIYFSYDVKMKEKGDIPEGYSVSREKKERFSLILESASTNQTSMYLCASSPPVATGETQYFGPGTRLLVL.

The chain carries TRBV6-4 and TRBJ1-5, with 8 nucleotides matching TRBD1. CDR3 length: 15 amino acids. The germline CDR1 and CDR2 sequences are MRHNA and SNTAGT. The V gene end was trimmed by 6 bases and the J gene end by 2 bases; junction bases not matched to a gene: 6. The CDR3 bases are TGTGCCAGCAGGTACGACAGGGGTGGCAATCAGCCCCAGCATTTT. It translates to CASRYDRGGNQPQHF.

The chain is built from TRBV14 and TRBJ2-1; TRBD2 matches at 9 bases. The V gene end was trimmed by 3 bases and the J gene end by 9 bases; junction bases not matched to a gene: 15. Germline loops: CDR1 SGHDN, CDR2 FVKESK. The CDR3 extends over 17 amino acids. In nucleotides, the CDR3 is TGTGCCAGCAGCCACCAACGGCGGGTAGCGGGGGTTACTGAGCAGTTCTTC. The encoded protein is CASSHQRRVAGVTEQFF.

The chain carries TRBV10-3 and TRBJ2-3, with 13 bases lining up with TRBD2. With 4 bases clipped from V and 0 bases from J, the junction kept 4 bases outside the gene matches. This CDR3 contains 17 residues. The germline V gene encodes CDR1 ENHRY and CDR2 SYGVKD. The CDR3 nucleotides read TGTGCCATCAGTGGGGGGACTAGCGGGACTAGCACAGATACGCAGTATTTT. Translated: CAISGGTSGTSTDTQYF.

This clone was seen a single time. The chain combines TRBV28 with TRBJ1-4; D possibly corresponds to TRBD1 (5 bases). Germline V gives CDR1 MDHEN, CDR2 SYDVKM. The length of the CDR3 is 15 residues. Between the trimmed V and J ends, which lost 8 bases and 8 bases, there was a span of 21 bases. CDR3 coding DNA: TGTGCCAGCCGCAGGGAGGGCAGTAGATACGAAAAACTGTTTTTT. It codes for CASRREGSRYEKLFF.

V and J are TRBV2 and TRBJ2-7, with TRBD2 identical over 10 bases. J lost 6 bases, V lost 6 bases, and 8 bases had no gene match. CDR1 and CDR2 (germline): SNHLY, FYNNEI. The CDR3 spans 14 residues. CDR3 region: CASSSPAGGIEQYF. In DNA form, the CDR3 reads TGTGCCAGCAGCTCCCCAGCGGGGGGGATCGAGCAGTACTTC.

The chain couples TRBV7-8 to TRBJ1-2; the match to TRBD1 covers 7 bases. Germline trimming cut 5 bases from V and 0 bases from J; bases unmatched to any gene: 12. Germline V gives CDR1 SGHVS, CDR2 FQNEAQ. CDR3 length: 17 amino acids. The CDR3 DNA sequence: TGTGCCAGCAGCGGACGACAGGGAAACGGCTCTAACTATGGCTACACCTTC. This gives the protein CASSGRQGNGSNYGYTF.